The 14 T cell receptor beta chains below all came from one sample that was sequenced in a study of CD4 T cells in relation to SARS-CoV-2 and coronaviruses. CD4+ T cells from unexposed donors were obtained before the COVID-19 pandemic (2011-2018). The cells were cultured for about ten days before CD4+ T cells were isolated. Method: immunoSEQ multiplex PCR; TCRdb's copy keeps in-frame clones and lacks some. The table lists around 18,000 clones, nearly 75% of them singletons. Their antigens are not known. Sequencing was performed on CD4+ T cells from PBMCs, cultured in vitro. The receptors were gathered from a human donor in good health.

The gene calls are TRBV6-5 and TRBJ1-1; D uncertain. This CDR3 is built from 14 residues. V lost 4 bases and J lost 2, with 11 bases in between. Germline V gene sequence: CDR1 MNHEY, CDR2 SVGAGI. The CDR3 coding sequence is TGTGCCAGCAGTTCAGAAGGTGAAAACACTGAAGCTTTCTTT. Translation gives CASSSEGENTEAFF.

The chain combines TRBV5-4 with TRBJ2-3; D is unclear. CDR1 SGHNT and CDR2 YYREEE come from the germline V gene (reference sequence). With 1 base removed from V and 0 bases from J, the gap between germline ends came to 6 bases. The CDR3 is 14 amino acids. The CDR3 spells CASSLTRSTDTQYF. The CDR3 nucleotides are TGTGCCAGCAGCTTGACCAGAAGCACAGATACGCAGTATTTT.

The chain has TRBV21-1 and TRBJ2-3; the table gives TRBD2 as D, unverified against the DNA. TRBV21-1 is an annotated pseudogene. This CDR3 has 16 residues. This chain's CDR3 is CASSKALAESTDTQYF. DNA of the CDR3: TGTGCCAGCAGCAAAGCGCTAGCGGAGAGCACAGATACGCAGTATTTT.

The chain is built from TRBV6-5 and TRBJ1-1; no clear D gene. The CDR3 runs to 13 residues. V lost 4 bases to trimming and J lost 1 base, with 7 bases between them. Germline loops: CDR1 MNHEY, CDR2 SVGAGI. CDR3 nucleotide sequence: TGTGCCAGCAGTTCTCCAGCGAACACTGAAGCTTTCTTT. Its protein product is CASSSPANTEAFF.

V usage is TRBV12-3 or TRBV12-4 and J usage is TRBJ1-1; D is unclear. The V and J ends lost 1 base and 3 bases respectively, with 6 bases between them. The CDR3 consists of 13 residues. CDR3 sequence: CASSLGADTEAFF. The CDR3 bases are TGTGCCAGCAGTTTAGGGGCCGACACTGAAGCTTTCTTT.

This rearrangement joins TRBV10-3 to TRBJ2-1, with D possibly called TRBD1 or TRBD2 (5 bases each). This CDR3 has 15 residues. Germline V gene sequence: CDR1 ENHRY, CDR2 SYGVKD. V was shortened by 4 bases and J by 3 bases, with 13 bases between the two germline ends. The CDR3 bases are TGTGCCATCAGTGCGGGGACGGGGAACTACAATGAGCAGTTCTTC. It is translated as CAISAGTGNYNEQFF.

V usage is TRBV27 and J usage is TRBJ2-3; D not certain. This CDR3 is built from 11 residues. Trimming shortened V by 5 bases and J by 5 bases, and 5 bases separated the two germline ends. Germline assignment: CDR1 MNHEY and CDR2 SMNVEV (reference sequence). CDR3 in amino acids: CASSRGDTQYF. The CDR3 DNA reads TGTGCCAGCAGTCGTGGAGATACGCAGTATTTT.

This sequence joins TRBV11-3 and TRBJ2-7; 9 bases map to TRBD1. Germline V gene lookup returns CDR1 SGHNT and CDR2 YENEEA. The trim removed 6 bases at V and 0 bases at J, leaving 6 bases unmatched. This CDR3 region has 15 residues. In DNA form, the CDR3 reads TGTGCCAGCAGTCGACAGGGGGGGAGCTCCTACGAGCAGTACTTC. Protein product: CASSRQGGSSYEQYF.

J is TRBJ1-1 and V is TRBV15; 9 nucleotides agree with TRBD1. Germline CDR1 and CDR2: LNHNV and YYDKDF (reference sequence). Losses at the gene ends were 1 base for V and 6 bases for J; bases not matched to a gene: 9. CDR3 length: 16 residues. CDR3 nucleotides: TGTGCCACCAGCAGAGGCGTGGACAGGGGTGGCTCTGAAGCTTTCTTT. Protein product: CATSRGVDRGGSEAFF.

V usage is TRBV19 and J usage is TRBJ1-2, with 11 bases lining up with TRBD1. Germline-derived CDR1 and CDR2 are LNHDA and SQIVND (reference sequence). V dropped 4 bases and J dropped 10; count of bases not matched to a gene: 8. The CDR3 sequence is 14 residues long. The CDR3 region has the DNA TGTGCCAGTAGTAAGGGACAGGGGGGATTCGCCTACACCTTC. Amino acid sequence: CASSKGQGGFAYTF.

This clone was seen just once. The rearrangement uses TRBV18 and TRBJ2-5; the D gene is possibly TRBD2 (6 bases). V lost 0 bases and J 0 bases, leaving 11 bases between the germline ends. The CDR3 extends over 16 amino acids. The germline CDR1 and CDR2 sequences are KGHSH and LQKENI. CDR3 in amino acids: CASSPPAGRNQETQYF. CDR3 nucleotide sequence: TGTGCCAGCTCACCACCGGCGGGACGGAACCAAGAGACCCAGTACTTC.

CDR3 coding DNA: TGTGCCAGCAGTGGACCCCCCCAGCAGGGGGCCAACTATGGCTACACCTTC. This codes for CASSGPPQQGANYGYTF. V usage is TRBV2 and J usage is TRBJ1-2; TRBD1 matches at 8 bases. V lost 4 bases and J lost 2; bases outside the gene matches: 12. This CDR3 is 17 amino acids long. CDR1 SNHLY and CDR2 FYNNEI come from the germline V gene.

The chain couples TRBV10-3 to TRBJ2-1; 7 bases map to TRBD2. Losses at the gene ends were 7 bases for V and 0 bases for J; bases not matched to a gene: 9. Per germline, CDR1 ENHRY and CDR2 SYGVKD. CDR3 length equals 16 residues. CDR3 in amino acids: CAINPGTILSYNEQFF. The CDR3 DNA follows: TGTGCCATCAACCCCGGGACTATCCTCTCCTACAATGAGCAGTTCTTC.

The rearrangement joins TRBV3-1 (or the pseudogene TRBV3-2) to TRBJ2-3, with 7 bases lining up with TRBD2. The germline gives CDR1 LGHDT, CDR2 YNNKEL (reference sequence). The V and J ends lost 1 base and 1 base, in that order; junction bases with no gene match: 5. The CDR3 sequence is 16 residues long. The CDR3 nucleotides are TGTGCCAGCAGCCAAGTTCTTCTAGCGGGCACAGATACGCAGTATTTT. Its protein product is CASSQVLLAGTDTQYF.